Below, 8 T cell receptor beta chains from the same sample are listed, as sequenced in a study of blood T cell repertoires in COVID-19. Here immunoSEQ multiplex PCR was the method, and the copy in TCRdb shows in-frame clones only, minus some. The repertoire holds roughly 250,000 clones, roughly 88% seen once, with around 3.1% in the top ten. Sequencing was carried out using PBMCs or T cells enriched from blood (not recorded which). The receptors stem from a woman between 40 and 50 years old who had been exposed to COVID-19.

This chain uses TRBV4-3 with TRBJ1-3, with 7 nucleotides matching TRBD1. Germline CDR1 reads LGHNA; CDR2 reads YSLEER. The V and J ends lost 3 bases and 3 bases, in that order; junction bases with no gene match: 8. The CDR3 loop spans 16 amino acids. Here the CDR3 reads CASSHGTDRVGNTIYF. CDR3 DNA sequence: TGCGCCAGCAGCCATGGCACCGACAGGGTTGGAAACACCATATATTTT.

This chain connects TRBV15 to TRBJ1-4; D remains unclear. The CDR3 runs to 12 residues. V was pared by 1 base and J by 7 bases, with 4 bases between. CDR1 is LNHNV and CDR2 is YYDKDF in the germline V gene (reference sequence). This CDR3 reads CATSRGGEKLFF. CDR3 in DNA: TGTGCCACCAGCAGAGGAGGTGAAAAACTGTTTTTT.

This clone was found a few times. This rearrangement joins TRBV5-6 to TRBJ1-6; tentatively, D is TRBD1 (6 bases). With 4 bases removed from V and 0 bases from J, the gap between germline ends came to 11 bases. The CDR3 runs 16 residues. CDR1 SGHDT and CDR2 YYEEEE come from the germline V gene. CDR3 DNA sequence: TGTGCCAGCAGCGCCGGGGGGGCCTCCTATAATTCACCCCTCCACTTT. Encoded protein: CASSAGGASYNSPLHF. Full variable domain (outside the CDR3, taken from reference TRBV5-6 and TRBJ1-6): DAGVTQSPTHLIKTRGQQVTLRCSPKSGHDTVSWYQQALGQGPQFIFQYYEEEERQRGNFPDRFSGHQFPNYSSELNVNALLLGDSALYLCASSAGGASYNSPLHFGNGTRLTVT.

V is TRBV7-9 and J is TRBJ2-5, with a possible D match to TRBD1 (5 bases). The CDR3 is 11 amino acids. Between the trimmed V and J ends, which lost 5 bases and 5 bases, there was a span of 6 bases. Germline lookup yields CDR1 SEHNR and CDR2 FQNEAQ (reference sequence). CDR3 loop: CASSNRETQYF. As DNA, the CDR3 is TGTGCCAGCAGCAACAGGGAGACCCAGTACTTC.

This chain links TRBV9 with TRBJ1-4; TRBD1 agrees at 9 bases. Germline assignment: CDR1 SGDLS and CDR2 YYNGEE. The V segment lost 3 bases and the J segment 8 bases; nucleotides outside the gene matches: 8. CDR3 size: 15 residues. The CDR3 here is CASSALGQGHEKLFF. Written as DNA, the CDR3 is TGTGCCAGCAGCGCCCTGGGACAGGGACACGAAAAACTGTTTTTT.

The CDR3 DNA reads as TGTGCCAGCAGTTACTCCCGACGGAGTATGAACACTGAAGCTTTCTTT. Protein sequence: CASSYSRRSMNTEAFF. The rearrangement links TRBV6-5 to TRBJ1-1; D not certain. Trimming took 0 bases from V and 0 from J, leaving 11 bases between them. The CDR3 consists of 16 residues. Germline V gene lookup returns CDR1 MNHEY and CDR2 SVGAGI.

The CDR3 region is CASSLEIDEQYF. DNA for the CDR3: TGTGCCAGCAGTCTGGAGATCGACGAGCAGTACTTC. The gene calls are TRBV2 and TRBJ2-7; D is undetermined. The V gene's germline CDR1 is SNHLY and CDR2 FYNNEI. The CDR3 extends over 12 amino acids. V lost 5 bases and J 5 bases, leaving 10 bases between the germline ends. The whole variable domain, filled in from reference TRBV2 and TRBJ2-7, reads EPEVTQTPSHQVTQMGQEVILRCVPISNHLYFYWYRQILGQKVEFLVSFYNNEISEKSEIFDDQFSVERPDGSNFTLKIRSTKLEDSAMYFCASSLEIDEQYFGPGTRLTVT.

This rearrangement joins TRBV11-2 to TRBJ1-1; a weak D match, TRBD1 (5 bases). This CDR3 comprises 13 residues. CDR1 is SGHAT and CDR2 is FQNNGV in the germline V gene. The V and J ends lost 5 bases and 4 bases respectively, with 11 bases between them. CDR3 residues: CASSRGRGTEAFF. CDR3 DNA: TGTGCCAGCAGCCGGGGGAGGGGCACTGAAGCTTTCTTT. Together with reference TRBV11-2 and TRBJ1-1, the CDR3 gives the full variable domain: EAGVAQSPRYKIIEKRQSVAFWCNPISGHATLYWYQQILGQGPKLLIQFQNNGVVDDSQLPKDRFSAERLKGVDSTLKIQPAKLEDSAVYLCASSRGRGTEAFFGQGTRLTVV.